This T cell receptor (beta chain) appears in the sequencing data of a study of shared clonotypes between healthy human individuals. CDR3 size: 15 residues. The V gene's germline CDR1 is MGHRA and CDR2 YSYEKL. V gave up 1 base and J gave up 7 bases, with 14 bases separating them. This clone has just one count. Donors were healthy HIV-negative adults without recent acute infections or vaccinations. Sequenced by immunoSEQ multiplex PCR; TCRdb stores in-frame clones only, minus some. The repertoire holds approximately 2.5 million clones, with roughly 93% as singletons. Material: naive CD4+ T cells from PBMCs. Subset meaning: CD45RA+ positively selected. The chain employs TRBV4-1 and TRBJ1-3; D is unclear. This TCR derives from a man in his late teens or twenties in good health. Some clones in this sample may be carry-over from other donors' samples. As DNA, the CDR3 is TGCGCCAGCAGCCAAGCGTGGCCAGGAGGGAACACCATATATTTT. The encoded protein is CASSQAWPGGNTIYF.